This is a list of T cell receptor beta chains from one sample in a study of blood T cell repertoires in COVID-19. This table comes from immunoSEQ multiplex PCR, and its TCRdb copy is limited to in-frame clones, with some not included. The data contain over 140,000 clones, roughly four fifths of them singletons. The sample consisted of peripheral blood. The receptors originated from a woman between 45 and 65 years old with active or convalescent COVID-19. Both conserved end residues are part of each CDR3. D genes are given only for firm matches. Clone size is shown for a subset of rows, as once, few, many or a class of expanded clone.

CATRTGDYGYTF	TGCGCCACCCGGACAGGGGACTATGGCTACACCTTC	TRBD1	TRBV5-1	TRBJ1-2	-
CATSRDSGAANTGELFF	TGTGCCACCAGCAGAGATAGCGGGGCAGCGAACACCGGGGAGCTGTTTTTT	TRBD2	TRBV15	TRBJ2-2	-
CACSRQGAAGANVLTF	TGTGCCTGCAGTCGACAGGGGGCAGCTGGGGCCAACGTCCTGACTTTC	TRBD1	TRBV30	TRBJ2-6	-
CASSWGRGRNQPQHF	TGTGCCAGCAGCTGGGGAAGAGGGCGCAATCAGCCCCAGCATTTT	-	TRBV5-8	TRBJ1-5	-
CSARGGNNYEQYF	TGCAGTGCTCGTGGAGGGAACAACTACGAGCAGTACTTC	-	TRBV20-1	TRBJ2-7	-
CASSASGGVTGELFF	TGTGCCAGTAGCGCTAGCGGGGGTGTCACCGGGGAGCTGTTTTTT	TRBD2	TRBV19	TRBJ2-2	-
CASSQQGDGEQYF	TGTGCCAGCAGCCAGCAGGGTGATGGGGAGCAGTACTTC	-	TRBV4-2	TRBJ2-7	-
CAWSRSGRAGETQYF	TGTGCCTGGTCAAGGAGCGGGAGGGCAGGGGAGACCCAGTACTTC	TRBD2	TRBV30	TRBJ2-5	-
CASSIFGGRSNQPQHF	TGTGCCAGTAGTATATTTGGGGGGAGAAGCAATCAGCCCCAGCATTTT	-	TRBV19	TRBJ1-5	once
CASSLGTGDSDTQYF	TGTGCCAGCAGCTTGGGGACAGGGGATAGTGATACGCAGTATTTT	TRBD1	TRBV11-3	TRBJ2-3	-
CASRRQDVNEQYF	TGTGCCAGCCGACGCCAGGATGTCAACGAGCAGTACTTC	-	TRBV19	TRBJ2-7	-
CASSSTSGGSQETQYF	TGTGCCAGCAGCTCAACTAGCGGGGGGTCCCAAGAGACCCAGTACTTC	TRBD2	TRBV11-1	TRBJ2-5	-
CASSFGGSHGYNEQFF	TGTGCCAGCAGCTTCGGAGGGTCCCACGGCTACAATGAGCAGTTCTTC	-	TRBV7-2	TRBJ2-1	few
CASSPRRGDEKLFF	TGTGCCAGCAGCCCCCGCAGGGGAGACGAAAAACTGTTTTTT	-	TRBV7-2	TRBJ1-4	-
CASSLEGGPPDTQYF	TGCGCCAGCAGCTTGGAAGGGGGCCCTCCAGATACGCAGTATTTT	TRBD1	TRBV5-1	TRBJ2-3	-
CASSWGQGGNTEAFF	TGTGCCAGCAGCTGGGGACAGGGCGGCAACACTGAAGCTTTCTTT	TRBD1	TRBV11-1	TRBJ1-1	-
CASSSPPNTEAFF	TGTGCCAGCAGTTCTCCCCCGAACACTGAAGCTTTCTTT	-	TRBV28	TRBJ1-1	-
CASSLIESSPGNTIYF	TGCGCCAGCAGCTTGATCGAGAGTAGCCCTGGAAACACCATATATTTT	-	TRBV5-1	TRBJ1-3	-
CASSFQRSSYNEQFF	TGTGCCAGCAGTTTTCAAAGGAGCTCCTACAATGAGCAGTTCTTC	-	TRBV28	TRBJ2-1	-
CASSEARNEQYF	TGTGCCAGCTCAGAGGCTAGGAACGAGCAGTACTTC	-	TRBV18	TRBJ2-7	-
CAWTVNSGSPLHF	TGTGCCTGGACGGTTAACAGCGGTTCACCCCTCCACTTT	-	TRBV30	TRBJ1-6	few
CASSPRSSGAETQYF	TGTGCCAGCTCACCACGGAGTAGCGGGGCCGAGACCCAGTACTTC	TRBD2	TRBV18	TRBJ2-5	once
CASSFVTGVNTEAFF	TGTGCCAGCAGCTTCGTGACAGGGGTGAACACTGAAGCTTTCTTT	TRBD1	TRBV7-8	TRBJ1-1	-
CASSLAPGTNIRGYTF	TGTGCCAGCAGCCTTGCCCCTGGGACAAATATACGAGGCTACACCTTC	-	TRBV9	TRBJ1-2	-
CASSPGGSAKNIQYF	TGTGCCAGCAGCCCCGGAGGGTCTGCCAAAAACATTCAGTACTTC	-	TRBV11-2	TRBJ2-4	-
CASSPDSSLGNQPQHF	TGTGCCAGCAGCCCCGACAGCAGCTTGGGCAATCAGCCCCAGCATTTT	-	TRBV6-2/TRBV6-3	TRBJ1-5	-
CASSLLQGLDEAFF	TGTGCCAGCAGCTTGTTACAGGGGCTGGATGAAGCTTTCTTT	TRBD1	TRBV5-6	TRBJ1-1	-
CASSQSIYNEQFF	TGTGCCAGCTCACAATCTATTTACAATGAGCAGTTCTTC	-	TRBV18	TRBJ2-1	-
CASSYSTGNYGYTF	TGTGCCAGCAGTTACTCGACAGGGAACTATGGCTACACCTTC	TRBD1	TRBV6-6	TRBJ1-2	-
CASSPQLGASVLTF	TGTGCCAGCAGCCCACAGCTTGGGGCCAGCGTCCTGACTTTC	-	TRBV7-9	TRBJ2-6	-
CASSLVPGQGGEKLFF	TGCGCCAGCAGCTTGGTGCCGGGACAGGGTGGTGAAAAACTGTTTTTT	TRBD1	TRBV5-1	TRBJ1-4	-
CASSLVQNTEAFF	TGTGCCAGCAGCTTAGTTCAGAACACTGAAGCTTTCTTT	-	TRBV6-1	TRBJ1-1	-
CASSEIDRGQGEQFF	TGTGCCAGCAGTGAAATCGACAGGGGGCAGGGTGAGCAGTTCTTC	TRBD1	TRBV2	TRBJ2-1	-
CASSLVGLAGNGELFF	TGCGCCAGCAGCTTGGTGGGACTAGCGGGGAACGGGGAGCTGTTTTTT	TRBD2	TRBV5-1	TRBJ2-2	-
CASSADPGLAKNIQYF	TGCGCCAGCAGCGCAGATCCAGGGTTAGCCAAAAACATTCAGTACTTC	-	TRBV5-1	TRBJ2-4	-
CASSTEGGDGYTF	TGTGCCAGCTCAACGGAGGGAGGAGATGGCTACACCTTC	-	TRBV18	TRBJ1-2	once
CASSSGTSSYGYTF	TGTGCCAGCAGCTCTGGGACATCCAGCTATGGCTACACCTTC	-	TRBV9	TRBJ1-2	once